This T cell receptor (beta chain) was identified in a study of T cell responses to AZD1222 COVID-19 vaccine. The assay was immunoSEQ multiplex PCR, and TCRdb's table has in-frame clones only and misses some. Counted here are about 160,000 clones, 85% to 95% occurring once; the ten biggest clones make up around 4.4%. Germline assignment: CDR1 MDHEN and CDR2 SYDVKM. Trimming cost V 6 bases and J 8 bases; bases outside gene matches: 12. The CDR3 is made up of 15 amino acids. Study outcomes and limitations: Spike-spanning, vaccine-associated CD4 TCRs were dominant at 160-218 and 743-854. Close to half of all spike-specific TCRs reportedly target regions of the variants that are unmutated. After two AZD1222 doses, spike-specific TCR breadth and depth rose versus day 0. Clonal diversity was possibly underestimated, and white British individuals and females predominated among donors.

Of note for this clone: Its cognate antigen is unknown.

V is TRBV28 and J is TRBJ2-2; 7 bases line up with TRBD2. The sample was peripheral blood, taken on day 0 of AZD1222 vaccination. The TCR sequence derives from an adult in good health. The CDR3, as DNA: TGTGCCAGCAGCCCCCCTAGCGGAGGTGGTGGGGAGCTGTTTTTT. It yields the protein CASSPPSGGGGELFF.